These 21 T cell receptor beta chains share one sample of origin, sequenced in a study of control samples from healthy donors and cancer patients. This table comes from immunoSEQ multiplex PCR, and its TCRdb copy is limited to in-frame clones, with some not included. The sample holds about 220,000 clones, around 94% seen once. Material for sequencing was blood. These receptors were taken from a man between 45 and 60 years old in good health.

This sequence joins TRBV7-6 and TRBJ1-2; the match to TRBD1 covers 8 bases. This CDR3 is built from 13 residues. The V segment lost 4 bases and the J segment 6 bases; nucleotides outside the gene matches: 4. Germline CDR1 is SGHVS and CDR2 is FNYEAQ. DNA for the CDR3: TGTGCCAGCAGCTCGGACAGGGTGCATGGCTACACCTTC. This sequence encodes CASSSDRVHGYTF.

The V gene is TRBV5-1, the J gene TRBJ1-1; a weak D match, TRBD1 (5 bases). The CDR3 covers 15 residues. V gave up 0 bases and J gave up 1 base, with 10 bases separating them. CDR1 and CDR2 from the germline V gene are SGHRS and YFSETQ. CDR3 region: CASSLGGASNTEAFF. The CDR3, as DNA: TGCGCCAGCAGCTTGGGCGGGGCCTCGAACACTGAAGCTTTCTTT.

V gene TRBV28 combines with J gene TRBJ2-7; D is ambiguous. Trimming took off 6 bases at V and 3 bases at J, with 12 bases between the two ends. CDR1 is MDHEN and CDR2 is SYDVKM in the germline V gene. The CDR3 spans 13 residues. The CDR3 here is CASRSGYGYEQYV. CDR3 nucleotides: TGTGCCAGCAGAAGTGGGTACGGCTACGAGCAGTACGTC.

This clone was recorded once. The DNA of the CDR3 is TGTGCCAGCGGGTCGGGCTACACCGGGGAGCTGTTTTTT. This translates into CASGSGYTGELFF. This sequence joins TRBV27 and TRBJ2-2; D gene ambiguous. The V end was cut by 8 bases, the J end by 3 bases, with 10 bases between. The CDR3 sequence is 13 residues long. Germline assignment: CDR1 MNHEY and CDR2 SMNVEV (reference sequence).

V gene TRBV19 combines with J gene TRBJ1-2; perhaps TRBD1 as D (5 bases). V was shortened by 4 bases and J by 4 bases, with 10 bases between the two germline ends. This CDR3 spans 13 amino acids. Germline CDR1 and CDR2: LNHDA and SQIVND (reference sequence). Here the CDR3 reads CASSTDGTYGYTF. The CDR3 DNA reads as TGTGCCAGTAGTACGGACGGGACCTATGGCTACACCTTC.

The chain couples TRBV3-1 (or the pseudogene TRBV3-2) to TRBJ1-2, with D perhaps matching TRBD1 (5 bases). The CDR3 runs 13 residues. V lost 3 bases and J lost 5, with 10 bases in between. Germline values: CDR1 LGHDT, CDR2 YNNKEL (reference sequence). DNA of the CDR3: TGTGCCAGCAGCCAGCTGGGGGTTTATGGCTACACCTTC. Encoded protein: CASSQLGVYGYTF.

The J gene is TRBJ1-1, the V gene TRBV20-1, with D unresolved. Germline CDR1 and CDR2: DFQATT and SNEGSKA (reference sequence). V lost 7 bases, J lost 3 bases, and 6 bases lay in between. The CDR3 length is 10 residues. CDR3 sequence (DNA): TGCAGTGGCGGTGACACTGAAGCTTTCTTT. Translating it yields CSGGDTEAFF.

DNA of the CDR3: TGTGCCAGCAGTCGGGGTGATAACCACCAGCAGTTCTTC. Protein: CASSRGDNHQQFF. This sequence joins TRBV6-2 or TRBV6-3 and TRBJ2-1, with a tentative D call TRBD2 (5 bases). This CDR3 has 13 residues. V was clipped by 5 bases and J by 11 bases, with 16 bases between them. CDR1 is MNHEY, CDR2 SVGEGT, per germline.

The rearrangement links TRBV6-5 to TRBJ2-7; D uncertain. Germline V gives CDR1 MNHEY, CDR2 SVGAGI. V lost 5 bases and J lost 1, with 12 bases in between. The CDR3 has 14 amino acids. The CDR3 sequence is CASSPTGSSYEQYV. The CDR3 DNA follows: TGTGCCAGCAGTCCAACCGGGTCATCCTACGAGCAGTACGTC.

The rearrangement uses TRBV3-1 (or the pseudogene TRBV3-2) and TRBJ1-2; D is uncertain. The ends were cut back, 2 bases at V and 4 bases at J, with 14 bases in the middle. CDR1 and CDR2 (germline): LGHDT, YNNKEL (reference sequence). There are 15 residues in the CDR3. The CDR3 is CASSQSAAPSYGYTF. CDR3 bases: TGTGCCAGCAGCCAAAGCGCCGCCCCTTCCTATGGCTACACCTTC.

CDR3 region: CASSSFPQGAEAFF. The CDR3 coding sequence is TGTGCCAGCAGTTCTTTCCCCCAGGGAGCTGAAGCTTTCTTT. The chain is built from TRBV28 and TRBJ1-1, with D possibly matching TRBD1 (5 bases). The germline gives CDR1 MDHEN, CDR2 SYDVKM. There are 14 residues in the CDR3. Deletions cut 4 bases from V and 6 bases from J, with 15 bases between.

The J gene is TRBJ2-4, the V gene TRBV28, with D unresolved. The CDR3 is 15 amino acids. V lost 2 bases and J 2 bases, leaving 10 bases between the germline ends. Germline V lookup: CDR1 MDHEN, CDR2 SYDVKM. The CDR3: CASSLTVGTKNIQYF. In nucleotides, the CDR3 is TGTGCCAGCAGTTTAACGGTGGGGACCAAAAACATTCAGTACTTC.

CDR3 nucleotides: TGTGCCAGCAGTAACGGGGAGGACTACTACGAGCAGTACTTC. This codes for CASSNGEDYYEQYF. This sequence joins TRBV6-2 or TRBV6-3 and TRBJ2-7; D might be TRBD2 (6 bases). This CDR3 is built from 14 residues. The germline V and J ends were trimmed by 5 bases and 3 bases, with 14 bases remaining between them. Germline CDR1 is MNHEY and CDR2 is SVGEGT.

The chain is built from TRBV6-2 or TRBV6-3 and TRBJ2-5; D is unresolved. Germline V gives CDR1 MNHEY, CDR2 SVGEGT. This CDR3 is 13 amino acids long. V was clipped by 6 bases and J by 5 bases, with 13 bases between them. The CDR3 DNA is TGTGCCAGCAGCCTCTCCCCCAGGGAGACCCAGTACTTC. Its protein is CASSLSPRETQYF.

The chain is built from TRBV6-4 and TRBJ2-3, with TRBD2 matching 11 bases. Germline V gives CDR1 MRHNA, CDR2 SNTAGT. This CDR3 has 15 residues. V lost 6 bases and J lost 3; bases outside the gene matches: 5. The CDR3 coding sequence is TGTGCCAGCAGACCGACTAGCGGGGTTACAGATACGCAGTATTTT. This gives the protein CASRPTSGVTDTQYF.

The rearrangement uses TRBV6-5 and TRBJ2-1, with D tentatively TRBD1 (6 bases). The CDR3 extends over 15 amino acids. The V and J ends lost 8 bases and 8 bases respectively, with 22 bases between them. Germline V gene lookup returns CDR1 MNHEY and CDR2 SVGAGI. The CDR3 nucleotides read TGTGCCAGCTTACTAGGTGGCAGGGGCAGGGATGAGCAGTTCTTC. It is translated as CASLLGGRGRDEQFF.

V gene TRBV14 combines with J gene TRBJ2-7; no clear D. This CDR3 contains 14 residues. CDR1 is SGHDN and CDR2 is FVKESK in the germline V gene. V was clipped by 2 bases and J by 3 bases, with 11 bases between them. CDR3 protein: CASSQLDGYYEQYF. The CDR3 DNA is TGTGCCAGCAGCCAATTAGACGGATACTACGAGCAGTACTTC. Together with reference TRBV14 and TRBJ2-7, the CDR3 gives the full variable domain: EAGVTQFPSHSVIEKGQTVTLRCDPISGHDNLYWYRRVMGKEIKFLLHFVKESKQDESGMPNNRFLAERTGGTYSTLKVQPAELEDSGVYFCASSQLDGYYEQYFGPGTRLTVT.

Only one count was recorded for this clone. The J gene is TRBJ2-7, the V gene TRBV4-3, with TRBD1 matching 7 bases. The germline V gene has CDR1 LGHNA and CDR2 YSLEER. V dropped 4 bases and J dropped 6; count of bases not matched to a gene: 9. The CDR3 is 14 amino acids. CDR3 loop: CASSRSGTAVEQYF. The CDR3 bases are TGCGCCAGCAGCCGTTCCGGGACAGCCGTCGAGCAGTACTTC.

This chain uses TRBV28 with TRBJ1-1, with D possibly TRBD1 on 5 matching bases. CDR3 length equals 16 residues. CDR1 and CDR2 (germline): MDHEN, SYDVKM. V was clipped by 4 bases and J by 0 bases, with 15 bases between them. The CDR3 sequence is CASSSGPLRVNTEAFF. DNA of the CDR3: TGTGCCAGCAGTTCGGGGCCACTAAGGGTGAACACTGAAGCTTTCTTT.

In nucleotides, the CDR3 is TGTGCCAGTAGACAGGGCGGCAATCAGCCCCAGCATTTT. Encoded protein: CASRQGGNQPQHF. The rearrangement joins TRBV19 to TRBJ1-5; D is perhaps TRBD1 (6 bases). V was cut by 6 bases and J by 2 bases, with 8 bases left in between. From germline, CDR1 is LNHDA and CDR2 SQIVND (reference sequence). The CDR3 spans 13 residues.

J is TRBJ2-1 and V is TRBV7-2; D might be TRBD1 or TRBD2, each matching 5 bases. Germline CDR1 SGHTA, CDR2 FQGNSA. Trimming shortened V by 1 base and J by 3 bases, and 10 bases separated the two germline ends. The CDR3 extends over 15 amino acids. The CDR3 protein is CASSLGGSDYNEQFF. DNA for the CDR3: TGTGCCAGCAGCTTAGGGGGGTCGGACTACAATGAGCAGTTCTTC.